This TCR beta chain emerged from a study of T-cell memory formation after mild COVID-19. General study findings and limits: Cross-reactive memory apparently joined, as some responding clones appeared in pre-infection memory. For second-wave clones that peaked at day 37, SARS-CoV-2 specificity went unverified.

The length of the CDR3 is 14 residues. CDR1 is MNHEY and CDR2 is SMNVEV in the germline V gene (reference sequence). V shed 8 bases, J shed 7 bases, and the junction held 11 bases outside the gene matches. This clonotype was counted only a few times. The target antigen is unknown. Researchers used 5'RACE with constant-segment primers to make TCR alpha and TCR beta cDNA libraries that carry sample barcodes and UMIs. TCRdb redid the calling of the 5' RACE reads with MiXCR, one entry per CDR3 protein. The data contain just over 150,000 distinct CDR3 sequences, around a third of them singletons. The chain joins TRBV27 to TRBJ2-7, with 10 positions matching TRBD1. This TCR was recovered from an adult woman who had mild COVID-19 (a few samples of this study predate the infection). Cell type and time point are not known. Material: PBMCs or a T cell subset sorted from them (not recorded which). The CDR3 DNA follows: TGTGCCAGCCGGTACGGACAGGGGGTTCGGGAGCAGTACTTC. Translated, it gives CASRYGQGVREQYF.